The 5 T cell receptor beta chains below all came from one sample that was sequenced in a study of shared clonotypes between healthy human individuals. Sequencing was performed with immunoSEQ multiplex PCR; in TCRdb, only in-frame clones are kept and a portion is missing. The data contain about 1.1 million clones, roughly 74% of them singletons. The source material was memory CD4+ T cells from PBMCs. Subset in this sample: CD45RA-negative fraction. These receptors were collected from a man aged 18 to 30 in good health. Some clones in this sample may be carry-over from other donors' samples.

V and J are TRBV7-2 and TRBJ2-7; 7 bases match TRBD2. J was trimmed by 4 bases and V by 2 bases; bases with no gene match: 2. This CDR3 has 13 residues. CDR1 SGHTA and CDR2 FQGNSA come from the germline V gene. The DNA of the CDR3 is TGTGCCAGCAGCTTATGGGAGGGGTACGAGCAGTACTTC. It codes for CASSLWEGYEQYF.

The chain recombines TRBV7-6 with TRBJ2-7, with D perhaps matching TRBD1 (6 bases). The V gene lost 1 base and the J gene lost 4 bases, with 14 bases spanning the gap. This CDR3 is built from 15 residues. Germline V lookup: CDR1 SGHVS, CDR2 FNYEAQ. The CDR3 spells CASSLVTGPSYEQYF. DNA of the CDR3: TGTGCCAGCAGCTTAGTAACAGGGCCCTCATACGAGCAGTACTTC. Drawing the rest from reference TRBV7-6 and TRBJ2-7, the complete variable domain is GAGVSQSPRYKVTKRGQDVALRCDPISGHVSLYWYRQALGQGPEFLTYFNYEAQQDKSGLPNDRFSAERPEGSISTLTIQRTEQRDSAMYRCASSLVTGPSYEQYFGPGTRLTVT.

This clone was counted once. This sequence joins TRBV4-3 and TRBJ2-1, with D unclear. The CDR3 sequence is 15 residues long. CDR1 is LGHNA and CDR2 is YSLEER in the germline V gene. V dropped 1 base and J dropped 2 bases, with 9 bases sitting between them. The CDR3 bases are TGCGCCAGCAGCCAAGTCCAGGCCCCCTACAATGAGCAGTTCTTC. Protein: CASSQVQAPYNEQFF.

This rearrangement joins TRBV20-1 to TRBJ2-5; no clear D gene. Germline V lookup: CDR1 DFQATT, CDR2 SNEGSKA (reference sequence). Deletions cut 7 bases from V and 5 bases from J, with 11 bases between. The CDR3 is 11 residues long. DNA for the CDR3: TGCAGTGACTCCATTAGGGAGACCCAGTACTTC. Translated: CSDSIRETQYF.

The chain is built from TRBV28 and TRBJ1-4; 7 positions agree with TRBD1. Germline values: CDR1 MDHEN, CDR2 SYDVKM. The CDR3 is 15 amino acids. The ends lost 3 bases at V and 4 bases at J; junction bases unmatched: 5. As DNA, the CDR3 is TGTGCCAGCAGTTTTGGTGGACAGGTTAATGAAAAACTGTTTTTT. As protein: CASSFGGQVNEKLFF.